This T cell receptor (beta chain) was found in a study of cytomegalovirus exposure and HLA in healthy donors. On the study more broadly: In a later analysis, it was reported that the 120 or so validation repertoires had been produced on the same platform as the 550 to 850 repertoires belonging to the first cohort. Notes on the study in general: Clusters of TCRs from the first cohort tended to co-occur in the roughly 120 validation repertoires (as a later analysis found). There were three CMV-associated chains whose specificity for CMV antigens was confirmed in vitro. High specificity and sensitivity for cytomegalovirus status were reported for the classifier.

The CDR3 is made up of 14 amino acids. Trimming removed 5 bases at V and 5 bases at J, with 16 bases between. CDR1 and CDR2 from the germline V gene are SGHTA and FQGNSA. About this clone: The antigen remains undetermined.

Assay: immunoSEQ multiplex PCR; the TCRdb copy retains only in-frame clones and omits some. The sample gives about 330,000 clones, roughly nine tenths of which show up once; 1% to 1.5% is in the top ten. Sequenced sample: PBMCs. This receptor was identified in a woman in her thirties in good health and CMV-seropositive. The chain is built from TRBV7-2 and TRBJ2-7; D gene unclear. The CDR3 DNA is TGTGCCAGCAGCCCCAGATACAGTACCCACGAGCAGTACTTC. Its translation: CASSPRYSTHEQYF.